The next 26 T cell receptor beta chains were all read from a single sample in a study of T cell changes during pregnancy in multiple sclerosis. Method: immunoSEQ multiplex PCR; TCRdb's copy keeps in-frame clones and lacks some. The table shows fewer than 85,000 clones, with approximately 92% occurring only once. Sample: peripheral blood, taken before pregnancy. Receptors were obtained from a female donor with multiple sclerosis, enrolled in a pregnancy study.

J is TRBJ2-7 and V is TRBV7-2, with 8 bases aligning to TRBD2. The CDR3 contains 14 residues. From germline, CDR1 is SGHTA and CDR2 FQGNSA. The trim removed 5 bases at V and 2 bases at J, leaving 5 bases unmatched. This chain's CDR3 is CASSIGLAPYEQYF. The CDR3 DNA reads TGTGCCAGCAGCATCGGACTAGCCCCCTACGAGCAGTACTTC.

The J gene is TRBJ2-3, the V gene TRBV9; 7 bases match TRBD2. The germline gives CDR1 SGDLS, CDR2 YYNGEE. The CDR3 totals 16 residues. The J segment lost 2 bases and the V segment lost 0 bases, leaving 6 bases of the junction unmatched. The chain's CDR3 is CASSVASAGDTDTQYF. In DNA, the CDR3 is TGTGCCAGCAGCGTAGCTTCCGCGGGAGACACAGATACGCAGTATTTT.

V and J are TRBV27 and TRBJ1-5; D gene uncertain. Trimming pared 6 bases from V and 4 bases from J, leaving 7 bases between. The CDR3 covers 12 residues. Germline V lookup: CDR1 MNHEY, CDR2 SMNVEV (reference sequence). CDR3 nucleotides: TGTGCCAGCAGCGTTATAAATCAGCCCCAGCATTTT. Residues: CASSVINQPQHF.

The chain couples TRBV27 to TRBJ2-7; TRBD2 matches at 7 bases. This CDR3 region has 14 residues. The trim removed 5 bases at V and 4 bases at J, leaving 8 bases unmatched. Germline CDR1 and CDR2: MNHEY and SMNVEV (reference sequence). CDR3 loop: CASSGRPAGYEQYF. The CDR3 DNA sequence: TGTGCCAGCAGTGGCCGACCAGCGGGGTACGAGCAGTACTTC.

CDR3 loop: CASSKLAGVVEQFF. The CDR3 nucleotides read TGTGCCAGCAGCAAACTAGCGGGAGTCGTTGAGCAGTTCTTC. The V and J genes are TRBV7-2 and TRBJ2-1, with 11 bases matching TRBD2. The CDR3 extends over 14 amino acids. Germline V lookup: CDR1 SGHTA, CDR2 FQGNSA. J was trimmed by 9 bases and V by 5 bases; bases with no gene match: 6. The full variable domain, its missing parts supplied by reference TRBV7-2 and TRBJ2-1, is GAGVSQSPSNKVTEKGKDVELRCDPISGHTALYWYRQSLGQGLEFLIYFQGNSAPDKSGLPSDRFSAERTGGSVSTLTIQRTQQEDSAVYLCASSKLAGVVEQFFGPGTRLTVL.

This rearrangement joins TRBV11-2 to TRBJ2-1, with TRBD2 matching over 9 bases. Germline V lookup: CDR1 SGHAT, CDR2 FQNNGV. The CDR3 loop spans 16 amino acids. The ends lost 4 bases at V and 7 bases at J; junction bases unmatched: 11. The CDR3 region is CASSSQPSGIGNEQFF. The CDR3 DNA sequence: TGTGCCAGCAGCTCACAACCTAGCGGGATTGGAAATGAGCAGTTCTTC.

The chain recombines TRBV18 with TRBJ1-1; 9 nucleotides align to TRBD1. Trimming took 0 bases from V and 0 from J; bases not matched to a gene: 2. The CDR3 is 16 amino acids. In germline, CDR1 is KGHSH, CDR2 LQKENI. The CDR3 reads CASSPPGQGMNTEAFF. CDR3 coding DNA: TGTGCCAGCTCACCACCCGGACAGGGGATGAACACTGAAGCTTTCTTT.

The chain couples TRBV5-1 to TRBJ2-5; 8 bases fit TRBD2. CDR1 is SGHRS and CDR2 is YFSETQ in the germline V gene. CDR3 length equals 13 residues. V trimming: 8 bases; J trimming: 5 bases; junction bases outside the gene matches: 8. The CDR3 sequence is CASSGGGQETQYF. DNA for the CDR3: TGCGCCAGTTCGGGGGGGGGCCAGGAGACCCAGTACTTC.

The CDR3 loop reads CASSARGTGTDTQYF. CDR3 DNA: TGTGCCAGCAGCGCCCGCGGGACGGGGACAGATACGCAGTATTTT. The chain links TRBV7-9 to TRBJ2-3; D possibly corresponds to TRBD2 (6 bases). The CDR3 contains 15 residues. CDR1 and CDR2 from the germline V gene are SEHNR and FQNEAQ (reference sequence). With 5 bases removed from V and 3 bases from J, the gap between germline ends came to 15 bases. The variable domain in full, completed from reference TRBV7-9 and TRBJ2-3, reads DTGVSQNPRHKITKRGQNVTFRCDPISEHNRLYWYRQTLGQGPEFLTYFQNEAQLEKSRLLSDRFSAERPKGSFSTLEIQRTEQGDSAMYLCASSARGTGTDTQYFGPGTRLTVL.

The J gene is TRBJ1-2, the V gene TRBV6-5, with D hard to call. V was clipped by 6 bases and J by 7 bases, with 15 bases between them. This CDR3 has 13 amino acids. Germline lookup yields CDR1 MNHEY and CDR2 SVGAGI. The DNA of the CDR3 is TGTGCCAGCAGACAGCCTCTCGGAGGTGGCTACACCTTC. This codes for CASRQPLGGGYTF.

The rearrangement links TRBV10-3 to TRBJ2-1, with D perhaps TRBD2 (6 bases). Germline V gene lookup returns CDR1 ENHRY and CDR2 SYGVKD. Trimming stripped 11 bases from V and 6 bases from J, with 20 bases between. This CDR3 spans 14 amino acids. CDR3 DNA: TGTGCCTCCGAAAGCGGGTTTGCGGGCAATGAGCAGTTCTTC. It is translated as CASESGFAGNEQFF.

This clone was picked up one time. This chain joins TRBV5-8 and TRBJ1-2; D possibly corresponds to TRBD1 (6 bases). V lost 3 bases and J lost 7, with 10 bases in between. The CDR3 extends over 12 amino acids. Germline V lookup: CDR1 SGHTS, CDR2 YDEGEE. CDR3: CASSSNRVGYTF. The CDR3 DNA follows: TGTGCCAGCAGCTCGAACAGGGTTGGCTACACCTTC.

The CDR3 spells CASSIMGTGEGSYNEQFF. Here the CDR3 DNA reads TGTGCCAGTAGTATAATGGGTACGGGGGAGGGCTCCTACAATGAGCAGTTCTTC. J is TRBJ2-1 and V is TRBV19; 7 bases fit TRBD2. J gave up 0 bases and V 2 bases, and 10 bases lay outside the gene matches. This CDR3 region has 18 residues. The germline V gene encodes CDR1 LNHDA and CDR2 SQIVND (reference sequence).

The rearrangement links TRBV5-8 to TRBJ2-7; 9 bases line up with TRBD1. The V segment lost 0 bases and the J segment 9 bases; nucleotides outside the gene matches: 13. The CDR3 covers 16 residues. Germline values: CDR1 SGHTS, CDR2 YDEGEE. The chain's CDR3 is CASSLGPLTGTGWQYF. The CDR3 DNA is TGTGCCAGCAGCTTGGGCCCTCTAACCGGGACAGGGTGGCAGTACTTC.

A single count supports this clone. The rearrangement links TRBV30 to TRBJ2-5, with D uncertain. The J call may be mistaken, given a closer DNA end match to TRBJ2-7. The CDR3 is 12 residues long. The germline V gene encodes CDR1 GTSNPN and CDR2 SVGIG (reference sequence). Here the CDR3 DNA reads TGTGCCTGGAGTGTCACTGCCTACGAGCAGTACTTC. Its translation is CAWSVTAYEQYF.

This sequence joins TRBV7-9 and TRBJ2-3; 8 positions agree with TRBD2. CDR3 length: 16 residues. The J segment lost 0 bases and the V segment lost 3 bases, leaving 5 bases of the junction unmatched. CDR1 SEHNR and CDR2 FQNEAQ come from the germline V gene (reference sequence). The CDR3 protein is CASSFWAGGSTDTQYF. Here the CDR3 DNA reads TGTGCCAGCAGCTTCTGGGCGGGAGGAAGCACAGATACGCAGTATTTT.

V is TRBV4-2 and J is TRBJ2-1; 9 bases agree with TRBD2. Germline V gives CDR1 LGHNA, CDR2 YNFKEQ. Germline trimming cut 6 bases from V and 6 bases from J; bases unmatched to any gene: 6. The CDR3 is 14 amino acids. DNA of the CDR3: TGTGCCAGCAGACCGGGACTAGCTCTCAATGAGCAGTTCTTC. Translated: CASRPGLALNEQFF.

Comment on this clone: The germline gene is not matched at one end of the junction; a read error may be the cause. Other DNA sequences in this sample translate to the same CDR3. The chain employs TRBV30 and TRBJ2-7, with D perhaps matching TRBD1 (6 bases). Per the germline V gene, CDR1 is GTSNPN and CDR2 is SVGIG (reference sequence). CDR3 length: 13 amino acids. The CDR3: CAWALGHNYEQYF. As DNA, the CDR3 is TGTGCCTGGGCTCTGGGACACAACTACGAACAGTACTTC.

V usage is TRBV10-3 and J usage is TRBJ2-4; 8 bases align to TRBD2. Germline trimming cut 5 bases from V and 6 bases from J; bases unmatched to any gene: 12. The CDR3 is 16 amino acids. Germline CDR1 reads ENHRY; CDR2 reads SYGVKD. DNA of the CDR3: TGTGCCATCAGTCCTAGAGGAGCGGGAGTTGGAAACATTCAGTACTTC. Translation: CAISPRGAGVGNIQYF.

This clone was recorded once. V usage is TRBV19 and J usage is TRBJ2-3; weak D call: TRBD1 (6 bases). Trimming pared 3 bases from V and 2 bases from J, leaving 12 bases between. CDR1 is LNHDA and CDR2 is SQIVND in the germline V gene (reference sequence). The CDR3 has 15 residues. The CDR3 loop is CASSILGQNTDTQYF. The CDR3 DNA sequence: TGTGCCAGTAGTATTCTAGGACAGAACACAGATACGCAGTATTTT.

The chain recombines TRBV9 with TRBJ2-7; D may be TRBD2 (5 bases). The CDR3 is made up of 15 amino acids. The germline gives CDR1 SGDLS, CDR2 YYNGEE. V shed 0 bases and J shed 2 bases, with 12 bases lying between them. The CDR3 nucleotides are TGTGCCAGCAGCGTAGGAGCGGATAGGACCTACGAGCAGTACTTC. It specifies CASSVGADRTYEQYF.

This clone was counted a single time. The V call is TRBV7-8, the J call TRBJ2-1; perhaps TRBD1 as D (5 bases). The CDR3 has 13 amino acids. V was clipped by 5 bases and J by 8 bases, with 13 bases between them. Germline V gives CDR1 SGHVS, CDR2 FQNEAQ. The chain's CDR3 is CASSPHGRDEQFF. CDR3 nucleotides: TGTGCCAGCAGCCCCCACGGCAGGGATGAGCAGTTCTTC.

This chain uses TRBV7-6 with TRBJ2-3, with 8 nucleotides matching TRBD2. This CDR3 has 14 residues. In germline, CDR1 is SGHVS, CDR2 FNYEAQ. V shed 6 bases and J 4 bases; nucleotides not matched to a gene: 6. CDR3 in DNA: TGTGCCAGCAGTAGCGGGACGGGCTCAGATACGCAGTATTTT. It encodes CASSSGTGSDTQYF.

This rearrangement joins TRBV19 to TRBJ2-3; 8 nucleotides align to TRBD1. CDR3 length: 16 residues. Per germline, CDR1 LNHDA and CDR2 SQIVND (reference sequence). V dropped 0 bases and J dropped 5; count of bases not matched to a gene: 7. CDR3 nucleotide sequence: TGTGCCAGTAGTATAGAGACAGGGGCCGGACTAGATACGCAGTATTTT. It encodes CASSIETGAGLDTQYF.

The chain has TRBV18 and TRBJ1-1; D possibly corresponds to TRBD1 (5 bases). V lost 2 bases and J lost 14, with 27 bases in between. The CDR3 contains 16 residues. In germline, CDR1 is KGHSH, CDR2 LQKENI. Here the CDR3 DNA reads TGTGCCAGCTCACCAGGAGGGGAAATCACCCAGAGCGGAGCATTCTTT. Translation gives CASSPGGEITQSGAFF.

The chain has TRBV15 and TRBJ1-4; D uncertain. The CDR3 is 15 amino acids. Trimming took 0 bases from V and 4 from J, leaving 9 bases between them. The V gene's germline CDR1 is LNHNV and CDR2 YYDKDF (reference sequence). The CDR3 spells CATSRDRTSNEKLFF. DNA for the CDR3: TGTGCCACCAGCAGAGATCGGACTAGTAATGAAAAACTGTTTTTT.